Sequencing of this TCR beta chain was carried out in a study of shared clonotypes between healthy human individuals. Study results and limitations: Clonotypes not shared had lower generation probabilities than those common to all four donors. The study generally estimated greater richness for naive than memory subsets.

Trimming pared 0 bases from V and 3 bases from J, leaving 11 bases between. This CDR3 has 15 amino acids. Germline CDR1 reads SGDLS; CDR2 reads YYNGEE. Authors' analysis steps: Filtering was not the same, since immunoSEQ gave junction-only sequences without quality scores. Profiled with immunoSEQ multiplex PCR; TCRdb holds only in-frame clones, not every one. The V and J calls and clone size are taken from that table; D and trimming were inferred from the DNA. The sample has 1.5 million to 1.9 million clones, 95% to 99% seen once. About this clone: The antigen remains undetermined.

Sequenced sample: naive CD4+ T cells sorted from blood. Subset here: CD45RA+ positively selected. This receptor was identified in a man younger than 45 in good health. This chain uses TRBV9 with TRBJ2-3, with a weak D call TRBD2 (5 bases). Written as DNA, the CDR3 is TGTGCCAGCAGCGTAGCGGCAACGGGGACAGATACGCAGTATTTT. Its protein product is CASSVAATGTDTQYF.